The source of this TCR beta chain is a study of shared clonotypes between healthy human individuals. This CDR3 spans 14 amino acids. Germline lookup yields CDR1 SGHRS and CDR2 YFSETQ. Points on this clone: A junction boundary mismatches the germline segment, possibly from a read error.

The authors ran the assay at deep level. Each cell subset's genomic DNA was divided evenly among several immunoSEQ plates. Method: immunoSEQ multiplex PCR; TCRdb's copy keeps in-frame clones and lacks some. The sample shows 730,000 or so clones, about three quarters of them seen only once. The J gene is TRBJ1-4, the V gene TRBV5-1; 9 bases fit TRBD1. The sample was memory CD4+ T cells sorted from blood. The subset is: CD45RA-negative fraction. This receptor was obtained from a woman between 25 and 40 years old in good health. The CDR3 DNA reads TGCGCCAGCAGTTTGGACAGGGGAGATGAAAAACTGTTTTTT. It translates to CASSLDRGDEKLFF.